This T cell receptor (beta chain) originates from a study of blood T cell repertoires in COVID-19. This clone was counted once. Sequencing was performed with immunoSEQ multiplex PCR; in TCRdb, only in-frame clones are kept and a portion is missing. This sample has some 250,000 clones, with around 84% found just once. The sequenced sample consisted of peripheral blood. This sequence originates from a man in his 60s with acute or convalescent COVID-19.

CDR3: CASSQGVSPSLADSNQPQHF. The DNA of the CDR3 is TGCGCCAGCAGCCAAGGAGTCAGCCCCTCCCTAGCGGATAGCAATCAGCCCCAGCATTTT. This chain joins TRBV4-3 and TRBJ1-5; D not resolved. Trimming pared 1 base from V and 0 bases from J, leaving 22 bases between. Germline CDR1 and CDR2: LGHNA and YSLEER. The CDR3 has 20 residues.